The 16 T cell receptor beta chains reported below all come from one sample, sequenced in a study of blood T cells in healthy people across ages. It was with a sample-barcoded 5' primer and a J-beta primer mix that a second PCR of roughly 7 to 11 cycles was run. TCRdb re-called the 5' RACE reads with MiXCR, one entry per CDR3 protein. The sample has some 940,000 distinct CDR3 sequences, just under 30% seen once; the top ten hold roughly a tenth. The same specimen was also included in a second study, on T cells of mothers and their children.

Sequencing input: blood. All receptors derive from a woman between 40 and 50 years old in good health.

In this sample, this clonotype turned up a few times. The J gene is TRBJ2-5, the V gene TRBV6-2 or TRBV6-3, with 9 nucleotides matching TRBD1. The CDR3 has 15 amino acids. Losses at the gene ends were 2 bases for V and 5 bases for J; bases not matched to a gene: 6. CDR1 and CDR2 from the germline V gene are MNHEY and SVGEGT. The CDR3 DNA reads as TGTGCCAGCAGTTACCTCGGGACAGGGTGGGAGACCCAGTACTTC. Protein sequence: CASSYLGTGWETQYF.

This clonotype was counted a few times. This chain connects TRBV6-5 to TRBJ2-5; D possibly uses TRBD1 or TRBD2 (5 bases each). Germline CDR1 MNHEY, CDR2 SVGAGI. This CDR3 has 14 amino acids. Trimming took 7 bases from V and 5 from J, leaving 17 bases between them. CDR3 in amino acids: CASTSRGWGETQYF. Here the CDR3 DNA reads TGTGCCAGCACCTCCCGAGGCTGGGGGGAGACCCAGTACTTC.

This chain uses TRBV7-2 with TRBJ2-3; D might be TRBD2 (7 bases). The CDR3 totals 15 residues. Germline V gene sequence: CDR1 SGHTA, CDR2 FQGNSA. Trimming left V 3 bases short and J 10 bases short, with 20 bases between. The chain's CDR3 is CASSLGGASPSAQYF. In DNA, the CDR3 is TGTGCCAGCAGCTTGGGGGGGGCATCCCCTAGCGCGCAGTATTTT.

J is TRBJ2-5 and V is TRBV20-1; D is perhaps TRBD1 or TRBD2 (5 bases each). Per germline, CDR1 DFQATT and CDR2 SNEGSKA (reference sequence). There are 10 residues in the CDR3. V lost 7 bases and J 3 bases, leaving 6 bases between the germline ends. The CDR3 here is CSGGKETQYF. As DNA, the CDR3 is TGCAGTGGGGGGAAAGAGACCCAGTACTTC.

About this clonotype: A much larger clone differs by one base, so this may be a read error. V and J are TRBV12-3 or TRBV12-4 and TRBJ2-5; possibly TRBD1 for D (6 bases). The J call may not be correct, given that the DNA end is closer to TRBJ2-1. This CDR3 spans 14 amino acids. Here the CDR3 reads CASKRTEQGKTQFF. The DNA of the CDR3 is TGTGCCAGCAAGCGTACAGAACAGGGAAAGACCCAGTTCTTC.

Only a few counts were recorded for this clonotype. J is TRBJ1-5 and V is TRBV6-1; D is unresolved. CDR1 and CDR2 from the germline V gene are MNHNS and SASEGT. The CDR3 contains 17 residues. V gave up 6 bases and J gave up 0 bases, with 18 bases separating them. The CDR3 spells CASSTTWAQHSNQPQHF. The CDR3 DNA reads as TGTGCCAGCAGCACTACCTGGGCGCAGCATAGCAATCAGCCCCAGCATTTT.

The rearrangement joins TRBV7-9 to TRBJ1-1, with a tentative D call TRBD1 (5 bases). This CDR3 has 16 residues. Trimming took 3 bases from V and 4 from J, leaving 18 bases between them. The germline V gene encodes CDR1 SEHNR and CDR2 FQNEAQ (reference sequence). DNA for the CDR3: TGTGCCAGCAGCTTTATAGAGGGGTACACGGGCACTGAAGCTTTCTTT. As protein: CASSFIEGYTGTEAFF.

This clonotype was counted a single time. A much larger clone differs by one base, so this may be a read error. The rearrangement joins TRBV12-3 or TRBV12-4 to TRBJ2-3, with TRBD2 identical over 10 bases. This CDR3 contains 16 residues. Here the CDR3 DNA reads TGTGCCAGCAGTTTAGGGACTAGCGGCGGCACAGATGCGCAGTATTTT. It yields the protein CASSLGTSGGTDAQYF.

V and J are TRBV5-1 and TRBJ2-5; D might be TRBD2 (5 bases). Germline CDR1 SGHRS, CDR2 YFSETQ. CDR3 size: 14 residues. The V gene lost 4 bases and the J gene lost 5 bases, with 15 bases spanning the gap. The CDR3 DNA follows: TGCGCCAGCAGCGATGGGCGGGCCACGGAGACCCAGTACTTC. Translated: CASSDGRATETQYF. The variable domain in full, with the rest retrieved from reference TRBV5-1 and TRBJ2-5, is KAGVTQTPRYLIKTRGQQVTLSCSPISGHRSVSWYQQTPGQGLQFLFEYFSETQRNKGNFPGRFSGRQFSNSRSEMNVSTLELGDSALYLCASSDGRATETQYFGPGTRLLVL.

This clonotype has only a few counts. The chain is built from TRBV24-1 and TRBJ1-2, with a weak D call TRBD1 (6 bases). V gave up 4 bases and J gave up 8 bases, with 10 bases separating them. Germline V gene sequence: CDR1 KGHDR, CDR2 SFDVKD. CDR3 length equals 12 residues. Here the CDR3 reads CATSEGARGYTF. Written as DNA, the CDR3 is TGTGCCACCAGTGAGGGGGCGAGGGGCTACACCTTC.

This clonotype was detected a few times. A much larger clonotype is one base distant, so this may be a read error. The J gene is TRBJ2-7, the V gene TRBV21-1; the table's D call, TRBD1, was not checked against the DNA. TRBV21-1 is a documented pseudogene. This CDR3 spans 16 amino acids. CDR3 amino acids: CASSYAPGQGAYEQYF. The CDR3 region has the DNA TGTGCCAGCAGCTACGCACCGGGACAGGGAGCCTACGAGCAGTACTTC.

This clonotype has only a few counts. The gene calls are TRBV5-1 and TRBJ2-3, with D uncertain. Between the trimmed V and J ends, which lost 0 bases and 2 bases, there was a span of 16 bases. The CDR3 is 17 residues long. Per germline, CDR1 SGHRS and CDR2 YFSETQ. The CDR3 region has the DNA TGCGCCAGCAGCTTGGCTGGTAGCTCGCGGCTCACAGATACGCAGTATTTT. Amino acids: CASSLAGSSRLTDTQYF.

This clonotype occurred many times. The chain recombines TRBV20-1 with TRBJ2-7; D is undetermined. The CDR3 runs 12 residues. Germline V gene lookup returns CDR1 DFQATT and CDR2 SNEGSKA (reference sequence). V was clipped by 3 bases and J by 2 bases, with 8 bases between them. The CDR3 DNA sequence: TGCAGTGCTAGCGCTGGGCCCTACGAGCAGTACTTC. Amino acids: CSASAGPYEQYF.

This clonotype has a count of ten or more. The V gene is TRBV20-1, the J gene TRBJ1-2, with D uncertain. The CDR3 has 9 amino acids. Germline V gene sequence: CDR1 DFQATT, CDR2 SNEGSKA (reference sequence). Trimming cost V 4 bases and J 8 bases, with 5 bases left between them. This chain's CDR3 is CSAIFGYTF. DNA for the CDR3: TGCAGTGCTATTTTCGGCTACACCTTC.

This clonotype was recorded only once. The rearrangement joins TRBV20-1 to TRBJ2-7, with TRBD2 matching over 8 bases. Germline lookup yields CDR1 DFQATT and CDR2 SNEGSKA (reference sequence). The CDR3 spans 16 residues. With 1 base clipped from V and 7 bases from J, the junction kept 15 bases outside the gene matches. The CDR3 spells CSARGSAGGVFEEQYF. In DNA, the CDR3 is TGCAGTGCTAGAGGAAGTGCGGGGGGCGTTTTTGAGGAGCAGTACTTC.

The chain employs TRBV28 and TRBJ2-7; D unresolved. The CDR3 consists of 15 residues. Trimming pared 6 bases from V and 0 bases from J, leaving 15 bases between. CDR1 is MDHEN, CDR2 SYDVKM, per germline. The CDR3 reads CASRPLIQDSYEQYF. As DNA, the CDR3 is TGTGCCAGCAGGCCTCTAATCCAGGACTCCTACGAGCAGTACTTC.